This T cell receptor (beta chain) was identified during a study of blood T cell repertoires in COVID-19. The table came from immunoSEQ multiplex PCR; TCRdb's copy has only in-frame clones and leaves some out. This sample carries hundreds of thousands of clones, about 92% of them seen once, and the ten largest clones take 2.6%. The V gene lost 3 bases and the J gene lost 7 bases, with 19 bases spanning the gap. The germline V gene has CDR1 SGHNT and CDR2 YYREEE (reference sequence). The CDR3 is 15 amino acids. The sequenced sample consisted of PBMCs or T cells enriched from blood (not recorded which). The receptor was derived from a man between 60 and 75 years old who had recovered from COVID-19. The chain recombines TRBV5-4 with TRBJ1-2; no firm D call. The CDR3 sequence is CASSSLGKGVGGYTF. The CDR3, as DNA: TGTGCCAGCAGCTCCCTTGGTAAGGGAGTAGGTGGCTACACCTTC.